This T cell receptor (beta chain) was documented in a study of shared clonotypes between healthy human individuals. Methods used by the authors: ImmunoSEQ yielded junction-only sequences lacking quality scores, so filtering differed. Repertoires were generated with immunoSEQ multiplex PCR, while TCRdb's copy carries only in-frame clones and drops some. V and J calls and clone size are as listed in that table; D and trimming were resolved from the DNA. Found here are more than 2,000,000 clones, 90% to 95% of them singletons; the top ten hold more than 0.12%. Trimming removed 6 bases from V and 0 bases from J, with 15 bases in between. This CDR3 has 14 residues. Per germline, CDR1 GTSNPN and CDR2 SVGIG (reference sequence).

Sequenced material: naive CD4+ T cells sorted from blood. As to subset: CD45RA+ positively selected. The TCR was taken from a man between 18 and 29 years old in good health. The rearrangement links TRBV30 to TRBJ2-7; D is uncertain. The chain's CDR3 is CACQSGLLSYEQYF. The CDR3 DNA follows: TGTGCCTGCCAATCCGGCCTCCTCTCCTACGAGCAGTACTTC.